The rows below give T cell receptor beta chains drawn from one sample of a study of shared clonotypes between healthy human individuals. The assay was immunoSEQ multiplex PCR, and TCRdb's table has in-frame clones only and misses some. The data contain approximately 2,000,000 clones, about 94% of them singletons. The sample comprised naive CD8+ T cells from PBMCs. The receptors stem from a man aged 18 to 35 in good health. Some clones in this sample may be carry-over from other donors' samples. CDR3s include the opening cysteine and the closing phenylalanine or tryptophan. Fields, in order: V gene, CDR3 protein.

>TRBV5-1
CASSTTGAHPGNIQYF
>TRBV5-5
CASSLGFREAFF
>TRBV7-9
CASSFFPTDEQFF
>TRBV9
CASSVGAGGPATDTQYF
>TRBV4-3
CASDGAGGLIGEQFF
>TRBV28
CASAWGHLGNEQFF
>TRBV9
CASSRGGETQYF
>TRBV5-6
CASSPPALLQSGGYNEQFF
>TRBV11-2
CASSLVGLNYGYTF
>TRBV2
CASRGLAGVPMETQYF
>TRBV13
CATSYSGNTEAFF
>TRBV19
CASSPRGTTNEKLFF
>TRBV29-1
CSGTGDSEEAFF
>TRBV5-6
CASSWVRGVTMNTEAFF
>TRBV5-4
CASSSQGPGYTF
>TRBV9
CASSQGGGAYEQYF
>TRBV7-2
CASSSLRGAEAFF
>TRBV11-2
CASSLGTTASYEQYF
>TRBV9
CASSVGGTTETQYF
>TRBV28
CASSNEFTDTQYF
>TRBV11-1
CASSSGTGQGETQYF
>TRBV6-5
CASSPGDRLYGYTF
>TRBV11-2
CASSTSTNQPQHF
>TRBV6-4
CASSAIAGASYEQYF
>TRBV5-4
CASSAELAGGDEQFF
>TRBV29-1
CSAGTGWEQYF
>TRBV2
CASSPLANTGELFF
>TRBV2
CASSELGTGAYEQYF
>TRBV5-1
CASSSGQGGNSPLHF
>TRBV5-5
CASRRGTGGLYGYTF
>TRBV29-1
CSSQGQLAGARQGGTDTQYF
>TRBV4-1
CASSHRDSSNQPQHF
>TRBV2
CASRATPADISTDTQYF
>TRBV5-5
CASSLGGDTFYEQYF
>TRBV11-2
CASSLDRGTGRNTQYF
>TRBV6-1
CASSEATGANREQYF
>TRBV11-2
CASSRGLAGAIGELFF
>TRBV7-9
CASSWTGLQETQYF
>TRBV25-1
CASSELGGSYEQYF
>TRBV15
CATSPGTGLTEQYF
>TRBV20-1
CSANNGLQYF
>TRBV29-1
CSVPLISYEQYF
>TRBV19
CASSIRDSSQPQHF
>TRBV27
CASSPGRGHGGYTF
>TRBV10-2
CATISRGSETQYF
>TRBV7-9
CASSLSRVLLSNEKLFF
>TRBV7-2
CASSLTSSGRYRNIQYF
>TRBV11-2
CASTSGRGYSEQFF
>TRBV10-1
CASSPGQVSGEQYF
>TRBV7-2
CASSTPRGVETEAFF